The clone carrying this T cell receptor beta chain was detected ten times or more. Its cognate antigen is unknown. The CDR3 runs to 15 residues. V lost 3 bases and J lost 0, with 12 bases in between. CDR1 and CDR2 (germline): MGHDK, SYGVNS. This entry belongs to a study of CD8 T cells in ankylosing spondylitis. Study-level points and caveats: Enrichment of disease-linked clones was reportedly significant in matched ankylosing spondylitis synovial fluid.

TCRdb re-derived calls from the 5' RACE reads in MiXCR, one entry per CDR3 protein. The table lists about 100,000 distinct CDR3 sequences, about 7.7% of them singletons, with roughly 9.9% in the top ten. Sequenced sample: blood, either unsorted or a sorted T cell fraction (not recorded which). This chain links TRBV25-1 with TRBJ2-7; D is undetermined. The sequence came from a male donor with ankylosing spondylitis or in good health (not recorded which). The CDR3 here is CASSDSRSNSYEQYF. Here the CDR3 DNA reads TGTGCCAGCAGTGACTCCCGCAGCAACTCCTACGAGCAGTACTTC.